This TCR beta chain was found in a study of blood T cell repertoires in COVID-19. The CDR3 has 13 amino acids. V dropped 7 bases and J dropped 0 bases, with 10 bases sitting between them. The germline V gene encodes CDR1 MNHEY and CDR2 SVGAGI. Original processing notes: The authors estimated nucleated cell counts from reference gene primer amplification. The table came from immunoSEQ multiplex PCR; TCRdb's copy has only in-frame clones and leaves some out. V, J and clone size were drawn from that table, and D and trimming were deduced from the DNA. The table shows a few hundred thousand clones, with 70% to 90% occurring only once.

Input material: PBMCs or T cells enriched from blood (not recorded which). This rearrangement joins TRBV6-5 to TRBJ2-7, with a possible D match to TRBD2 (5 bases). This clonotype was sampled from a man younger than 40 who had recovered from COVID-19. The chain's CDR3 is CASTRGPSYEQYF. DNA for the CDR3: TGTGCCAGCACCCGGGGTCCCTCCTACGAGCAGTACTTC.